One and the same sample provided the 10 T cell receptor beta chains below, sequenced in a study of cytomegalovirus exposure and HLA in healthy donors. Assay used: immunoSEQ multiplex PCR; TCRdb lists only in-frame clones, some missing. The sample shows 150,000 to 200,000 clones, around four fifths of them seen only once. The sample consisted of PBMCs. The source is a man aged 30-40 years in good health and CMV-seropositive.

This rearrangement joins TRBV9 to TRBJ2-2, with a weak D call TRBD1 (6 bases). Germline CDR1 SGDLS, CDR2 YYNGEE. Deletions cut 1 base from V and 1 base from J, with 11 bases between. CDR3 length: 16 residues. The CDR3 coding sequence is TGTGCCAGCAGCGTATTGGGGGCGCAGAACACCGGGGAGCTGTTTTTT. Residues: CASSVLGAQNTGELFF.

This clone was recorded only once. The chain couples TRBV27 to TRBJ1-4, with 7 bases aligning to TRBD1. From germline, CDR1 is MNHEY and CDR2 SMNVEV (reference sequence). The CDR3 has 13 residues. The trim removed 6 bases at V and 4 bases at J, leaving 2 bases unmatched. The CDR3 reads CASRTGLNEKLFF. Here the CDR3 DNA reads TGTGCCAGCAGGACAGGGCTTAATGAAAAACTGTTTTTT.

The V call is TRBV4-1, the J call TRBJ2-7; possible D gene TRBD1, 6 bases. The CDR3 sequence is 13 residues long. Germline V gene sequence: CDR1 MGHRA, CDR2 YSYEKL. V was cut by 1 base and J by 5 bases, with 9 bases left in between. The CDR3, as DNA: TGCGCCAGCAGCCAAGCGCCAGGGGACGAGCAGTACTTC. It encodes CASSQAPGDEQYF.

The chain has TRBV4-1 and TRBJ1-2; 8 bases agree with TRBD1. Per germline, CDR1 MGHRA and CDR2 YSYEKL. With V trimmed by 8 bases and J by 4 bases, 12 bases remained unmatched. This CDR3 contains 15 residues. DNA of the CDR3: TGCGCCAGCTCCCTCACAGGGGGGAACTCCTATGGCTACACCTTC. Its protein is CASSLTGGNSYGYTF.

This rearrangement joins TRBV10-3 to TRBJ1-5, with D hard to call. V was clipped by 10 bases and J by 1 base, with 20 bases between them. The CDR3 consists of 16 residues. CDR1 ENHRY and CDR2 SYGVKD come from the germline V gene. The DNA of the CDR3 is TGTGCCACCAATAACGGGGAGGAGGAAAGCAATCAGCCCCAGCATTTT. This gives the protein CATNNGEEESNQPQHF.

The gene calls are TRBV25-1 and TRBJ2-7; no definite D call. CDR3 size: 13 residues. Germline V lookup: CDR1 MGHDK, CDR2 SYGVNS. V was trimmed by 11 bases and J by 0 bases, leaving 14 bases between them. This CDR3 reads CASLDRSSYEQYF. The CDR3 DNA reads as TGTGCCTCGCTAGATAGGAGCTCCTACGAGCAGTACTTC.

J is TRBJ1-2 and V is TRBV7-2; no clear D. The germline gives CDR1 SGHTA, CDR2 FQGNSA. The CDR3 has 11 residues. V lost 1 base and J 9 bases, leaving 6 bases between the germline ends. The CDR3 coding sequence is TGTGCCAGCAGCTTAGGGCGGAGCTACACCTTC. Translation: CASSLGRSYTF.

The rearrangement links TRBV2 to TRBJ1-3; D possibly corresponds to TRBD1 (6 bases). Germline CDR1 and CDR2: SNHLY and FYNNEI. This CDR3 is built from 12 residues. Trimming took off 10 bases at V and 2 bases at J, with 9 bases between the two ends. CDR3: CATQGPGNTIYF. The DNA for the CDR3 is TGTGCCACCCAGGGGCCTGGAAACACCATATATTTT.

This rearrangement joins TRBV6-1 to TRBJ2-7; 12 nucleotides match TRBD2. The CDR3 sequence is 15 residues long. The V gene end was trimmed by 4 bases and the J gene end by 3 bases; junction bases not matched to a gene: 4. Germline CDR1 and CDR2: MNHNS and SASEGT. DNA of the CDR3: TGTGCCAGCAGTGGTACTAGCGGGGGGATCTACGAGCAGTACTTC. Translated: CASSGTSGGIYEQYF.

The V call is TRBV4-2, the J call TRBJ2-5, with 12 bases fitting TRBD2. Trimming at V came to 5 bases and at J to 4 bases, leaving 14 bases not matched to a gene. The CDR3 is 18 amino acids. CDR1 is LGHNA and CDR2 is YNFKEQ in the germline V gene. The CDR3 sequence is CASSDTPGLAGKRETQYF. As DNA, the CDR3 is TGTGCCAGCAGCGATACCCCCGGACTAGCGGGAAAGCGAGAGACCCAGTACTTC.